This T cell receptor (beta chain) is from a study of blood T cell repertoires in COVID-19. This CDR3 contains 16 residues. From germline, CDR1 is SGHAT and CDR2 FQNNGV. Deletions cut 1 base from V and 2 bases from J, with 14 bases between. The repertoire was sequenced with immunoSEQ multiplex PCR; TCRdb's copy has only in-frame clones and lacks some. The sample contains 200,000 to 250,000 clones, around 84% of which appear only once. Sequencing used peripheral blood. This TCR was sampled from a woman in her sixties who had recovered from COVID-19. V usage is TRBV11-2 and J usage is TRBJ1-2; D uncertain. CDR3 amino acids: CASSLAGGRLNYGYTF. For the CDR3, the DNA is TGTGCCAGCAGCTTAGCGGGAGGGAGACTCAACTATGGCTACACCTTC. Filled out from reference TRBV11-2 and TRBJ1-2, the complete variable domain reads EAGVAQSPRYKIIEKRQSVAFWCNPISGHATLYWYQQILGQGPKLLIQFQNNGVVDDSQLPKDRFSAERLKGVDSTLKIQPAKLEDSAVYLCASSLAGGRLNYGYTFGSGTRLTVV.